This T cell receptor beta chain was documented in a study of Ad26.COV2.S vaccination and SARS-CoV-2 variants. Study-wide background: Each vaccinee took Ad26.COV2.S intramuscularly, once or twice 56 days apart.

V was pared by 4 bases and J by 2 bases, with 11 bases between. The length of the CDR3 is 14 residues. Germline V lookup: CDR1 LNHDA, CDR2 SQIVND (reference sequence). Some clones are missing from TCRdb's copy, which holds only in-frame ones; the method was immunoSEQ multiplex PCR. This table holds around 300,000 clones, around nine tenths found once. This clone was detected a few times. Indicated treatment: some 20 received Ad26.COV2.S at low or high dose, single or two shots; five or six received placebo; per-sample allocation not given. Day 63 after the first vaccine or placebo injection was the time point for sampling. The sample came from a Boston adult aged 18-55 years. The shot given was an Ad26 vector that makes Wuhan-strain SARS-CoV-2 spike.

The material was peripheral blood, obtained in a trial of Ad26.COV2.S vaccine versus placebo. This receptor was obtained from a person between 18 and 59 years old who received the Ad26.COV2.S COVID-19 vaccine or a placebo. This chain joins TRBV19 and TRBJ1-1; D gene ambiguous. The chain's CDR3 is CASSTRGRNTEAFF. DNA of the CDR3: TGTGCCAGTAGTACTAGAGGGAGAAACACTGAAGCTTTCTTT.